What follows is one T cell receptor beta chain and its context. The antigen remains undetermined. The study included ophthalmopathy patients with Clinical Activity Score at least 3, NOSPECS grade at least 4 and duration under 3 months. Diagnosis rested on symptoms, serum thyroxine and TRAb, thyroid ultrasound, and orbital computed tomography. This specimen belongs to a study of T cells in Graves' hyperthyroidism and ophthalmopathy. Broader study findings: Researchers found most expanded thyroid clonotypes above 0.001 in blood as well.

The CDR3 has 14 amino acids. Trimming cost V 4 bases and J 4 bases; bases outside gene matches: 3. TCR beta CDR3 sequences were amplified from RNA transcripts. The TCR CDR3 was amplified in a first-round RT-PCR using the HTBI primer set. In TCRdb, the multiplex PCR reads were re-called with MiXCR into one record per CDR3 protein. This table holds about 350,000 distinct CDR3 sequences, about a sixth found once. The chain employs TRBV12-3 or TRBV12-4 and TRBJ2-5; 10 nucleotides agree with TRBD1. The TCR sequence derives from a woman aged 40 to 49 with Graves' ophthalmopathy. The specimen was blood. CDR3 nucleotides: TGTGCCAGCAGTTGGGGACAGGGGATAGAGACCCAGTACTTC. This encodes CASSWGQGIETQYF.